Listed here is a single T cell receptor beta chain. No antigen is known for it. The data were taken from a study of T-cell memory formation after mild COVID-19. Study findings and constraints: Balance between CD4 and CD8 was seen in clones contracting day 15 to 85, and a CD4+ lean was seen in later expanders.

TCRdb itself ran the 5' RACE reads through MiXCR, one entry per CDR3 protein. The sample consists of nearly 110,000 distinct CDR3 sequences, more than 15% of them appearing once. Germline CDR1 LNHNV, CDR2 YYDKDF (reference sequence). The CDR3 is made up of 16 amino acids. V lost 4 bases and J lost 4, with 18 bases in between. This receptor was obtained from an adult woman who had mild COVID-19 (a few samples of this study predate the infection). Cell type and time point are not known. The V and J genes are TRBV15 and TRBJ2-3, with a tentative D call TRBD1 (6 bases). The sample taken for sequencing was PBMCs or a T cell subset sorted from them (not recorded which). The CDR3, as DNA: TGTGCCACCAGCATGGAAACAGGGAATCCTTCAGATACGCAGTATTTT. This codes for CATSMETGNPSDTQYF.